This T cell receptor (beta chain) was documented in a study of blood T cells in healthy people across ages. Alongside a J-beta primer mix, a sample-barcoded 5' primer served in a second PCR lasting roughly 6 to 12 cycles. Via MiXCR, TCRdb re-called the 5' RACE reads, giving one row per CDR3 protein. This sample has around 990,000 distinct CDR3 sequences, with roughly two fifths found just once. Total RNA, at least 6 micrograms per sample, was extracted from PBMCs. The CDR3 sequence is 12 residues long. CDR1 and CDR2 (germline): MNHNS, SASEGT. Sequenced: blood. V usage is TRBV6-1 and J usage is TRBJ2-5; no clear D gene. TRBJ2-4 matches the DNA end more closely, so the J call is doubtful. The source is a man younger than 35 in good health. The CDR3 sequence: CASLGNWNIQYF. CDR3 nucleotides: TGTGCCAGTCTGGGCAATTGGAACATTCAGTACTTC.